The rows below give T cell receptor beta chains drawn from one sample of a study of T cells in Graves' hyperthyroidism and ophthalmopathy. Via MiXCR, TCRdb re-called the multiplex PCR reads, giving one row per CDR3 protein. The sample holds about 300,000 distinct CDR3 sequences, roughly 18% seen once. Specimen: blood. The receptors stem from a man aged 45-65 years with Graves' ophthalmopathy. Both conserved end residues are trimmed from each CDR3.

j_gene: TRBJ2-3; v_gene: TRBV11-1; CDR3aa: ASSSRPTDTQY
j_gene: TRBJ1-1; v_gene: TRBV12-3/TRBV12-4; CDR3aa: ASSFPYTEAF
j_gene: TRBJ2-7; v_gene: TRBV18; CDR3aa: ASSPPGTSGYEQY
j_gene: TRBJ2-5; v_gene: TRBV2; CDR3aa: ASSEGQRGEKQY
j_gene: TRBJ1-1; v_gene: TRBV11-2; CDR3aa: ASSSRSREAEAF
j_gene: TRBJ2-3; v_gene: TRBV11-3; CDR3aa: ASSLGRRDGSTDTQY
j_gene: TRBJ1-5; v_gene: TRBV12-3/TRBV12-4; CDR3aa: ASSPGRENQPQH
j_gene: TRBJ2-7; v_gene: TRBV29-1; CDR3aa: SVTSGRGYEQY
j_gene: TRBJ2-1; v_gene: TRBV11-2; CDR3aa: ASSLEGGSKYEQF
j_gene: TRBJ1-5; v_gene: TRBV30; CDR3aa: AWSVRGTHNQPQH
j_gene: TRBJ2-5; v_gene: TRBV5-1; CDR3aa: ASSLQGAGETQY
j_gene: TRBJ2-5; v_gene: TRBV28; CDR3aa: ASNPVQEMQETQY
j_gene: TRBJ2-7; v_gene: TRBV6-1; CDR3aa: ASSPWDRGGGSRREQY
j_gene: TRBJ2-4; v_gene: TRBV10-1; CDR3aa: ASSSGLADVRNIQY
j_gene: TRBJ2-5; v_gene: TRBV7-3; CDR3aa: ASSPSGTQETQY
j_gene: TRBJ2-1; v_gene: TRBV25-1; CDR3aa: ASSEWRQSEQF
j_gene: TRBJ1-5; v_gene: TRBV7-2; CDR3aa: ASSPTGTGQPQH
j_gene: TRBJ2-5; v_gene: TRBV5-1; CDR3aa: ASSHGFTGETQY
j_gene: TRBJ2-3; v_gene: TRBV18; CDR3aa: ASSPPTVTDTQY
j_gene: TRBJ2-3; v_gene: TRBV7-2; CDR3aa: ASSLNLMSDTQY
j_gene: TRBJ2-5; v_gene: TRBV13; CDR3aa: ASSLHDRGVGETQY
j_gene: TRBJ2-1; v_gene: TRBV9; CDR3aa: ASSASGSWDNEQF
j_gene: TRBJ2-7; v_gene: TRBV12-3/TRBV12-4; CDR3aa: ASSRAGQGPYEQY
j_gene: TRBJ2-7; v_gene: TRBV29-1; CDR3aa: SVGYTSGISYEQY
j_gene: TRBJ2-1; v_gene: TRBV2; CDR3aa: ASSEALAGYNEQF
j_gene: TRBJ2-1; v_gene: TRBV6-1; CDR3aa: ASSEYAGRGNEQF
j_gene: TRBJ2-7; v_gene: TRBV7-3; CDR3aa: ASSLQGGHEQY
j_gene: TRBJ2-3; v_gene: TRBV7-9; CDR3aa: ASSSSGTLSTDTQY
j_gene: TRBJ1-2; v_gene: TRBV5-1; CDR3aa: ASSPGGGGDGYT
j_gene: TRBJ2-1; v_gene: TRBV5-5; CDR3aa: ASSLELAQNNEQF
j_gene: TRBJ2-7; v_gene: TRBV5-1; CDR3aa: ASSSTVTYEQY
j_gene: TRBJ2-3; v_gene: TRBV30; CDR3aa: AWSLTRGTDTQY
j_gene: TRBJ1-2; v_gene: TRBV6-5; CDR3aa: ASRLDRGANYGYT
j_gene: TRBJ2-1; v_gene: TRBV7-9; CDR3aa: ASSSPSTMWSNEQF
j_gene: TRBJ2-3; v_gene: TRBV20-1; CDR3aa: SAGDRSTDTQY
j_gene: TRBJ2-7; v_gene: TRBV3-1; CDR3aa: ASSQTSGSQYEQY
j_gene: TRBJ2-7; v_gene: TRBV11-3; CDR3aa: ASSTTGDPGGEQY
j_gene: TRBJ1-5; v_gene: TRBV20-1; CDR3aa: SARDLSGDQPQH